The entry below describes one T cell receptor (beta chain). The entry originates in a study of blood T cells in healthy people across ages. A sample-barcoded 5' primer and a J-beta primer mix were used in a second PCR of roughly 6 to 11 cycles. TCRdb passed the 5' RACE reads through MiXCR, listing each CDR3 protein once. The sample carries about 1 million distinct CDR3 sequences, 45% recorded once. Germline lookup yields CDR1 SEHNR and CDR2 FQNEAQ (reference sequence). Trimming took off 8 bases at V and 2 bases at J, with 4 bases between the two ends. The CDR3 runs 12 residues. J is TRBJ2-6 and V is TRBV7-9; no reliable D call. The sample comprised blood. The receptor comes from an older woman in good health. CDR3 DNA sequence: TGTGCCAGCGGAGCTGGGGCCAACGTCCTGACTTTC. This translates into CASGAGANVLTF.